The present TCR beta chain was sequenced within a study of T-cell memory formation after mild COVID-19. Notes on the study in general: Clones that shrank (day 15 to 85) were balanced CD4/CD8, whereas later expanders leaned CD4+.

Germline values: CDR1 DFQATT, CDR2 SNEGSKA (reference sequence). The CDR3 consists of 14 residues. V lost 5 bases to trimming and J lost 1 base; unmatched junction nucleotides: 6. As for this clonotype: Its antigen is unidentified.

MiXCR, applied by TCRdb to the 5' RACE reads, yields one record per CDR3 protein. The sample contains about half a million distinct CDR3 sequences, roughly 18% of which appear only once. The sequenced sample consisted of PBMCs or a T cell subset sorted from them (not recorded which). The clonotype comes from an adult woman who had mild COVID-19 (a few samples of this study predate the infection). Cell type and time point are not known. The chain uses TRBV20-1 and TRBJ2-3; 7 bases map to TRBD2. The CDR3 nucleotides read TGCAGTGCTTCTACCCTAGCGGGCACAGATACGCAGTATTTT. Its translation: CSASTLAGTDTQYF.